This is a list of T cell receptor beta chains from one sample in a study of blood T cell repertoires in COVID-19. Sequenced by immunoSEQ multiplex PCR; TCRdb stores in-frame clones only, minus some. Of about 170,000 clones listed, just under 85% are singletons. Sequencing was carried out using peripheral blood. All receptors derive from a woman older than 75 with COVID-19, enrolled during active disease. CDR3s include the opening cysteine and the closing phenylalanine or tryptophan. The order of the fields is D gene, clone size, V gene, J gene, CDR3 protein, CDR3 DNA. The D gene is left open where the match is weak. Clone size is shown for a subset of rows, as once, few, many or a class of expanded clone.

-,-,TRBV6-5,TRBJ2-2,CASRGGVADTGELFF,TGTGCCAGCAGGGGGGGAGTAGCTGACACCGGGGAGCTGTTTTTT
-,-,TRBV5-1,TRBJ2-3,CASRPWGVADTQYF,TGCGCCAGCAGACCGTGGGGGGTCGCAGATACGCAGTATTTT
TRBD1,-,TRBV5-5,TRBJ1-2,CASSPGQGGYGYTF,TGTGCCAGCAGCCCGGGACAGGGGGGATATGGCTACACCTTC
-,-,TRBV5-1,TRBJ2-3,CASSRGRTDTQYF,TGCGCCAGCAGCCGTGGCCGCACAGATACGCAGTATTTT
-,-,TRBV7-2,TRBJ1-4,CASSLGATPTNEKLFF,TGTGCCAGCAGCTTAGGGGCTACCCCAACTAATGAAAAACTGTTTTTT
TRBD1,few,TRBV2,TRBJ2-2,CASSESGGTGELFF,TGTGCCAGCAGTGAGTCAGGGGGAACCGGGGAGCTGTTTTTT
TRBD2,-,TRBV10-3,TRBJ2-3,CAISGQLGTSVSDTQYF,TGTGCCATCAGTGGACAATTAGGGACTAGCGTCTCAGATACGCAGTATTTT
-,-,TRBV2,TRBJ1-5,CASGMTEYQPQHF,TGTGCCAGCGGTATGACAGAGTATCAGCCCCAGCATTTT
TRBD1,-,TRBV27,TRBJ1-5,CASAYRGSNQPQHF,TGTGCCAGCGCCTACAGGGGATCCAATCAGCCCCAGCATTTT
-,-,TRBV18,TRBJ1-2,CASSSDTGGYTF,TGTGCCAGCTCATCCGACACCGGCGGCTACACCTTC
-,-,TRBV19,TRBJ1-3,CASSSTGGNTIYF,TGTGCCAGTAGTTCAACAGGGGGAAACACCATATATTTT
TRBD1,-,TRBV28,TRBJ2-5,CASSPPGQQETQYF,TGTGCCAGCAGTCCGCCGGGACAGCAAGAGACCCAGTACTTC
-,few,TRBV29-1,TRBJ2-5,CSVASGSTEETQYF,TGCAGCGTTGCGTCGGGGAGCACAGAAGAGACCCAGTACTTC
-,-,TRBV9,TRBJ2-5,CASSDQGGRETQYF,TGTGCCAGCAGCGACCAAGGGGGAAGGGAGACCCAGTACTTC
-,-,TRBV16,TRBJ2-2,CASSQVLSGSSGTGELFF,TGTGCCAGCAGCCAAGTTCTGTCCGGGTCGTCGGGCACCGGGGAGCTGTTTTTT
TRBD1,-,TRBV3-1/TRBV3-2,TRBJ2-2,CASSQRDRETGELFF,TGTGCCAGCAGCCAAAGGGACAGGGAAACCGGGGAGCTGTTTTTT
TRBD2,-,TRBV7-9,TRBJ2-5,CASSQGLAEETQYF,TGTGCCAGCAGCCAGGGACTAGCTGAAGAGACCCAGTACTTC
TRBD1,-,TRBV6-6,TRBJ2-7,CAIGQGGYEQYF,TGTGCCATAGGACAGGGGGGTTACGAGCAGTACTTC
TRBD1,-,TRBV5-4,TRBJ1-2,CASSLVAGGGYGYTF,TGTGCCAGCAGCTTGGTAGCAGGGGGCGGCTATGGCTACACCTTC
-,-,TRBV29-1,TRBJ2-2,CSVDSGWGAGELFF,TGCAGCGTTGATTCCGGGTGGGGCGCCGGGGAGCTGTTTTTT
TRBD1,-,TRBV28,TRBJ2-1,CASSSPGTGGYNEQFF,TGTGCCAGCAGTTCCCCCGGGACAGGGGGATACAATGAGCAGTTCTTC
-,-,TRBV5-1,TRBJ2-7,CASSLDSSSYEQYF,TGCGCCAGCAGCTTGGACAGTAGCTCCTACGAGCAGTACTTC
TRBD2,-,TRBV9,TRBJ2-3,CASSGLKRGADTQYF,TGTGCCAGCAGCGGACTCAAGCGGGGGGCGGATACGCAGTATTTT
-,-,TRBV5-5,TRBJ1-5,CASSLAGQREPQHF,TGTGCCAGCAGCTTGGCGGGACAAAGAGAGCCCCAGCATTTT
TRBD1,-,TRBV13,TRBJ2-3,CASTTGGQTDTQYF,TGTGCCAGCACGACAGGGGGACAGACAGATACGCAGTATTTT
TRBD1,-,TRBV6-5,TRBJ1-5,CASSYVRGPNQPQHF,TGTGCCAGCAGTTACGTGAGGGGGCCCAATCAGCCCCAGCATTTT